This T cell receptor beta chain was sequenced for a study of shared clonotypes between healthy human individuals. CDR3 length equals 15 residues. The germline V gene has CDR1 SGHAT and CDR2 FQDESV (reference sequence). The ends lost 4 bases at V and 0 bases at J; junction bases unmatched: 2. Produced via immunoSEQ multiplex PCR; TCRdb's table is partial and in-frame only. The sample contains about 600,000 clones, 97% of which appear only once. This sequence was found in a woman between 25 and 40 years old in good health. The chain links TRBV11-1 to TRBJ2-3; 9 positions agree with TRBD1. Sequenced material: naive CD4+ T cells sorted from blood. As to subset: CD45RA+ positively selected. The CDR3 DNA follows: TGTGCCAGCAGCTCACAGGGGGCGAGCACAGATACGCAGTATTTT. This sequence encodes CASSSQGASTDTQYF.